This T cell receptor (beta chain) was sequenced in a study of STAT3 mutations in large granular lymphocyte leukemia. Libraries were prepared by immunoSEQ multiplex PCR; TCRdb keeps only in-frame clonotypes and omits some of them. This table has about 6,000 clones, about 35% appearing once. The CDR3 contains 12 residues. Germline lookup yields CDR1 SNHLY and CDR2 FYNNEI. The ends were cut back, 8 bases at V and 3 bases at J, with 11 bases in the middle. Concerning this clone: Its antigen is not identified.

Study outcomes and limitations: At least one immunodominant TCR beta clonotype appeared in every T-cell large granular lymphocyte leukemia patient.

The V and J genes are TRBV2 and TRBJ2-7; D perhaps matches TRBD2 (5 bases). Material for sequencing was peripheral blood mononuclear cells. This sequence was found in a woman aged 40 to 49 with T-cell large granular lymphocyte leukemia. Some clones in this sample may be carry-over from other donors' samples. CDR3 residues: CASRDNIYEQYF. The CDR3 region has the DNA TGTGCCAGCCGGGATAACATCTACGAGCAGTACTTC.